This TCR beta chain was sequenced in a study of T cells in Graves' hyperthyroidism and ophthalmopathy. This clonotype was counted ten times or more. With V trimmed by 1 base and J by 4 bases, 9 bases remained unmatched. The CDR3 covers 16 residues. Per the germline V gene, CDR1 is LNHNV and CDR2 is YYDKDF (reference sequence). In the ophthalmopathy cohort, Clinical Activity Score was at least 3, NOSPECS grade at least 4, and duration under 3 months. From RNA transcripts, TCR beta CDR3 regions were amplified. An initial round of RT-PCR targeting the TCR CDR3 relied on the HTBI primer set. TCRdb passed the multiplex PCR reads through MiXCR, listing each CDR3 protein once. The profile shows about 380,000 distinct CDR3 sequences, approximately 17% of them singletons.

The sample was blood. This TCR derives from a man younger than 35 with Graves' ophthalmopathy. The J gene is TRBJ2-5, the V gene TRBV15; TRBD2 matches at 7 bases. CDR3 DNA: TGTGCCACCAGCAGAGGGGCGGCCAGGGAGGGAGAGACCCAGTACTTC. Encoded protein: CATSRGAAREGETQYF.